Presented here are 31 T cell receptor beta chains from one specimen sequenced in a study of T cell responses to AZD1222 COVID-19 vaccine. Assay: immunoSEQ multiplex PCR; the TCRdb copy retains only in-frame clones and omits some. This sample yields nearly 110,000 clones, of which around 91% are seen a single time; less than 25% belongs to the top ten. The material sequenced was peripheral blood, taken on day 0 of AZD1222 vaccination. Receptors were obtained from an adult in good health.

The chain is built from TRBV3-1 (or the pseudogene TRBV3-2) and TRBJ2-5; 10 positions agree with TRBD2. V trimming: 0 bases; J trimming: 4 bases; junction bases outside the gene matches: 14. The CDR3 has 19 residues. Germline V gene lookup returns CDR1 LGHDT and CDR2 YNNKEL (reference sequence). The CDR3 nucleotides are TGTGCCAGCAGCCAAGATCGGCCAGGGCTAGCGGGGGATCGAGAGACCCAGTACTTC. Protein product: CASSQDRPGLAGDRETQYF.

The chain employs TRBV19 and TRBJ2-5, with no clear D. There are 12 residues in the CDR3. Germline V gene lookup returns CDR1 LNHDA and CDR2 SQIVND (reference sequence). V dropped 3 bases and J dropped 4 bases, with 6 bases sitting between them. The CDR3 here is CASSISGETQYF. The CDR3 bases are TGTGCCAGTAGTATCAGTGGAGAGACCCAGTACTTC.

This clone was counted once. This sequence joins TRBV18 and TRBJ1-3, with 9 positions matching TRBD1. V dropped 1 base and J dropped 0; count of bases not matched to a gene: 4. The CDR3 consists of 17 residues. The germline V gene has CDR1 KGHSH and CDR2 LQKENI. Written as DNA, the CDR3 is TGTGCCAGCTCACCACTCAGACAGGGGGACTCTGGAAACACCATATATTTT. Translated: CASSPLRQGDSGNTIYF.

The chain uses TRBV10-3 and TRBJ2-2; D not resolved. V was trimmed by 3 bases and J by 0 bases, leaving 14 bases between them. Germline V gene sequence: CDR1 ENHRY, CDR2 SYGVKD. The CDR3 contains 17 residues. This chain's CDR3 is CAISESGRSANTGELFF. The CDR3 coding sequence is TGTGCCATCAGTGAATCCGGCAGGAGCGCGAACACCGGGGAGCTGTTTTTT.

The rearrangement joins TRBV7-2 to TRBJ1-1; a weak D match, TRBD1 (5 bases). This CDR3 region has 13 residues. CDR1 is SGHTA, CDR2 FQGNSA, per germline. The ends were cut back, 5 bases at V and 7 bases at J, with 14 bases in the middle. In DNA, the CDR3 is TGTGCCAGCAGCAGAGGGGACTGGCATGAAGCTTTCTTT. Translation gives CASSRGDWHEAFF.

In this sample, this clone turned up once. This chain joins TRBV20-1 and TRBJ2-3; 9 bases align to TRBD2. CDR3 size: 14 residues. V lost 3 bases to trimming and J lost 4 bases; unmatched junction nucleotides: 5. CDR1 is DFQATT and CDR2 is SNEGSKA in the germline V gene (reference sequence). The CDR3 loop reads CSASGGGAADTQYF. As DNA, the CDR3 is TGCAGTGCTAGTGGCGGGGGGGCGGCAGATACGCAGTATTTT.

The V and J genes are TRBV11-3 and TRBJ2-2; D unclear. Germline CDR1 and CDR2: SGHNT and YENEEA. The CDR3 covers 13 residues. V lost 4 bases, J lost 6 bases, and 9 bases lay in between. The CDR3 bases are TGTGCCAGCAGCTCAGGTGGTGCCGGGGAGCTGTTTTTT. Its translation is CASSSGGAGELFF.

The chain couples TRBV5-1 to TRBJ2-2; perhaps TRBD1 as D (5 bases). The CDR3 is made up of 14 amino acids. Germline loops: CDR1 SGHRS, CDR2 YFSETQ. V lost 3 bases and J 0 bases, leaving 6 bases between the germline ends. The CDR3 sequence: CASSWGPNTGELFF. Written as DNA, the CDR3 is TGCGCCAGCAGCTGGGGCCCGAACACCGGGGAGCTGTTTTTT.

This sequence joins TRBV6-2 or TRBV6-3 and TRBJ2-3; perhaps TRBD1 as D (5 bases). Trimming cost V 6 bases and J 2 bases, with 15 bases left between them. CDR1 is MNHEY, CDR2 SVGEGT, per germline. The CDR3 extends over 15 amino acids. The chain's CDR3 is CASSPIGQNTDTQYF. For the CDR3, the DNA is TGTGCCAGCAGCCCTATTGGACAAAACACAGATACGCAGTATTTT.

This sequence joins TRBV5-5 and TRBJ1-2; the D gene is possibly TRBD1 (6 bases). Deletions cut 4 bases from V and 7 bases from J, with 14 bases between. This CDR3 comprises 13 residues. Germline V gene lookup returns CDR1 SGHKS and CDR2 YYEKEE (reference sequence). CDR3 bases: TGTGCCAGCAGCCCACAGGGATTGGTTGGCTACACCTTC. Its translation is CASSPQGLVGYTF. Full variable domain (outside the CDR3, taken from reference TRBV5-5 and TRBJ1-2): DAGVTQSPTHLIKTRGQQVTLRCSPISGHKSVSWYQQVLGQGPQFIFQYYEKEERGRGNFPDRFSARQFPNYSSELNVNALLLGDSALYLCASSPQGLVGYTFGSGTRLTVV.

CDR3 DNA: TGTGCCAGCAGCTTGGAGGGGACCGGGGAGCTGTTTTTT. This codes for CASSLEGTGELFF. The chain has TRBV5-4 and TRBJ2-2; maybe TRBD1 (5 bases). The V end lost 0 bases, the J end lost 5 bases, and 5 bases lay between the germline ends. CDR3 length equals 13 residues. CDR1 is SGHNT and CDR2 is YYREEE in the germline V gene (reference sequence).

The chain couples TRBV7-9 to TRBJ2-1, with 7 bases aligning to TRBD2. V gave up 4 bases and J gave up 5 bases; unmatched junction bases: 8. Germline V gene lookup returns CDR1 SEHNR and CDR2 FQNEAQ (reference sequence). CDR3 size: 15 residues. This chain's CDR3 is CASSSGGSWDNEQFF. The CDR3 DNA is TGTGCCAGCAGCTCCGGGGGGTCGTGGGACAATGAGCAGTTCTTC.

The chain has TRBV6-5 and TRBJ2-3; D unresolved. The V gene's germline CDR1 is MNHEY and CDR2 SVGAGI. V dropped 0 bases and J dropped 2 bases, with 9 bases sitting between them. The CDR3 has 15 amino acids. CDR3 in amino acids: CASSYSTLTTDTQYF. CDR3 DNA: TGTGCCAGCAGTTACTCGACTTTAACCACAGATACGCAGTATTTT.

For the CDR3, the DNA is TGTGCCAGCAGCTTATACGTTACAGCGGGGCGCGATACGCAGTATTTT. Its translation is CASSLYVTAGRDTQYF. The chain is built from TRBV5-6 and TRBJ2-3; 7 bases map to TRBD2. Looked up from germline, CDR1 is SGHDT and CDR2 is YYEEEE. There are 16 residues in the CDR3. Trimming at V came to 2 bases and at J to 6 bases, leaving 12 bases not matched to a gene. The variable domain in full, completed from reference TRBV5-6 and TRBJ2-3, reads DAGVTQSPTHLIKTRGQQVTLRCSPKSGHDTVSWYQQALGQGPQFIFQYYEEEERQRGNFPDRFSGHQFPNYSSELNVNALLLGDSALYLCASSLYVTAGRDTQYFGPGTRLTVL.

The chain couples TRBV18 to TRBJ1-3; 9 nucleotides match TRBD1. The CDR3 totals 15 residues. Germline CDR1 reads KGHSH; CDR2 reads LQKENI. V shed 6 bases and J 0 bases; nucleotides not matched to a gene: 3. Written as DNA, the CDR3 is TGTGCCAGCTCGGGGGACAGGGCCTCTGGAAACACCATATATTTT. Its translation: CASSGDRASGNTIYF.

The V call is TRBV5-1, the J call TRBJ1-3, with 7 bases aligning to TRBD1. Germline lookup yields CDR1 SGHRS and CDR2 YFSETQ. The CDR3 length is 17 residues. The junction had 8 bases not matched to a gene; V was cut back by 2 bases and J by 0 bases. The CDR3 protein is CASSLGTRGFSGNTIYF. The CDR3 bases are TGCGCCAGCAGCTTAGGTACCAGGGGGTTCTCTGGAAACACCATATATTTT. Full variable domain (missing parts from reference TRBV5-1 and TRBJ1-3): KAGVTQTPRYLIKTRGQQVTLSCSPISGHRSVSWYQQTPGQGLQFLFEYFSETQRNKGNFPGRFSGRQFSNSRSEMNVSTLELGDSALYLCASSLGTRGFSGNTIYFGEGSWLTVV.

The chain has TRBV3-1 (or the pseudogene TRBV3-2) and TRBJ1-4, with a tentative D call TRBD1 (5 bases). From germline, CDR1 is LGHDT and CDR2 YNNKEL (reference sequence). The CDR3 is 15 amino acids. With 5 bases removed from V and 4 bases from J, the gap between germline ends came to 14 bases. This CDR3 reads CASSRDSDFNEKLFF. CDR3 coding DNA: TGTGCCAGCAGCAGAGACAGCGACTTTAATGAAAAACTGTTTTTT.

The CDR3 DNA sequence: TGTGCCAGCATCGGAGACAGGAGAAGGGATGGCTACACCTTC. Amino acid sequence: CASIGDRRRDGYTF. The genes are TRBV2 and TRBJ1-2, with D perhaps matching TRBD1 (6 bases). The CDR3 length is 14 residues. V shed 7 bases and J shed 6 bases, with 18 bases lying between them. Germline CDR1 SNHLY, CDR2 FYNNEI.

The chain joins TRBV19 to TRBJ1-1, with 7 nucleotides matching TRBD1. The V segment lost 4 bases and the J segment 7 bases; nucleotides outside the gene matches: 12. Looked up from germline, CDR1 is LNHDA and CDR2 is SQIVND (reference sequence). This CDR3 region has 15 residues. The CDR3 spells CASSTPNRGGGEAFF. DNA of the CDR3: TGTGCCAGTAGTACCCCGAACAGGGGAGGGGGTGAAGCTTTCTTT.

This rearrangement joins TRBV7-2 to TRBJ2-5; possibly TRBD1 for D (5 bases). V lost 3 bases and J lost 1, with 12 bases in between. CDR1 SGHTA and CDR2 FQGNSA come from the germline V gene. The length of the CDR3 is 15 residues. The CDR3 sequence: CASSLDTHPQETQYF. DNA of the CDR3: TGTGCCAGCAGCTTGGACACACATCCCCAAGAGACCCAGTACTTC.

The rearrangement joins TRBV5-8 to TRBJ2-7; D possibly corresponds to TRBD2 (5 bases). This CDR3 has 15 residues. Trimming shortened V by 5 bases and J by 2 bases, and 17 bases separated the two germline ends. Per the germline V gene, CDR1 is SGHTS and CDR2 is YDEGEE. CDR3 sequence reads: CASRTRGLKPYEQYF. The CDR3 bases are TGTGCCAGCAGGACGCGCGGGCTGAAGCCCTACGAGCAGTACTTC.

Here the CDR3 DNA reads TGTGCCAGCAGCCCGACTCAGGGGTCACTGTTTTTT. Amino acid sequence: CASSPTQGSLFF. V usage is TRBV7-2 and J usage is TRBJ1-4; weak D call: TRBD1 (6 bases). The germline V gene encodes CDR1 SGHTA and CDR2 FQGNSA. This CDR3 contains 12 residues. Trimming cost V 5 bases and J 13 bases, with 14 bases left between them.

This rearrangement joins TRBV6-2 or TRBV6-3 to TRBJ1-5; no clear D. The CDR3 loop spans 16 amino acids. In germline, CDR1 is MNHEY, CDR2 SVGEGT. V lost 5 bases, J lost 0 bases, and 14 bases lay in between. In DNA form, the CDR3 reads TGTGCCAGCAGTCCGAGGATGGTCTATAGCAATCAGCCCCAGCATTTT. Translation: CASSPRMVYSNQPQHF.

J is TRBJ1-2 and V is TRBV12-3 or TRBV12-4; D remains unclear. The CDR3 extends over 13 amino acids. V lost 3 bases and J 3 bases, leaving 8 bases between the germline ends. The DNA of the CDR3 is TGTGCCAGCAGTTTGAGGCCCCACTATGGCTACACCTTC. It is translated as CASSLRPHYGYTF.

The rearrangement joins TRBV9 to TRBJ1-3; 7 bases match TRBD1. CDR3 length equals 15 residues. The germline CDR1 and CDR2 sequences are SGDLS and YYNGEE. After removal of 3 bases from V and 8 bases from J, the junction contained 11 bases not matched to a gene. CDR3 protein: CASSAFQGGEDTIYF. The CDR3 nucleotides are TGTGCCAGCAGCGCCTTCCAGGGGGGGGAGGACACCATATATTTT.

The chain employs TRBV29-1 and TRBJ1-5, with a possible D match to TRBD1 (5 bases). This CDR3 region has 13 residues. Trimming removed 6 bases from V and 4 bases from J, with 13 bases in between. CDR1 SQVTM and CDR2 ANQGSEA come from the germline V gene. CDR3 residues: CSVGEGGNQPQHF. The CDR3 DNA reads TGCAGCGTGGGGGAAGGAGGGAATCAGCCCCAGCATTTT.

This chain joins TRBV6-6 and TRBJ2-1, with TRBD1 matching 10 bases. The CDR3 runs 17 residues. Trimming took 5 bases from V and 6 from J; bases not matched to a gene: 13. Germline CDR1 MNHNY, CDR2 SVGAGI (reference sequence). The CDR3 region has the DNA TGTGCCAGCAGTCTTACCCTCGCGGGACAGGGGTCCAATGAGCAGTTCTTC. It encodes CASSLTLAGQGSNEQFF.

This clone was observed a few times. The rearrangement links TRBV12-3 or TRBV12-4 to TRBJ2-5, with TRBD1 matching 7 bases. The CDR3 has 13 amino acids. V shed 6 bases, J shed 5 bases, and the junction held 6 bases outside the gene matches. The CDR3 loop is CASSDRARETQYF. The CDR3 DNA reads TGTGCCAGCAGCGACAGGGCGAGGGAGACCCAGTACTTC.

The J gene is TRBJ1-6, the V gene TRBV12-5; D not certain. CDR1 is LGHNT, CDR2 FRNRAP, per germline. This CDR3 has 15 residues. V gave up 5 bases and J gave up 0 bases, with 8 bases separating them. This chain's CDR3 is CASGQLSSYNSPLHF. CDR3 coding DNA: TGTGCTAGTGGTCAGCTGAGCTCCTATAATTCACCCCTCCACTTT.

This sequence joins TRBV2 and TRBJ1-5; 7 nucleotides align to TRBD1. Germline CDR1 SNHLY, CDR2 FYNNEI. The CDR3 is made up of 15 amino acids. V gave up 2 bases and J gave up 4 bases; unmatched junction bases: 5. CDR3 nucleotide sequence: TGTGCCAGCAGTGAACTCAGGGGGAGGAATCAGCCCCAGCATTTT. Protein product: CASSELRGRNQPQHF. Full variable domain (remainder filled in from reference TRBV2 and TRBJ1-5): EPEVTQTPSHQVTQMGQEVILRCVPISNHLYFYWYRQILGQKVEFLVSFYNNEISEKSEIFDDQFSVERPDGSNFTLKIRSTKLEDSAMYFCASSELRGRNQPQHFGDGTRLSIL.

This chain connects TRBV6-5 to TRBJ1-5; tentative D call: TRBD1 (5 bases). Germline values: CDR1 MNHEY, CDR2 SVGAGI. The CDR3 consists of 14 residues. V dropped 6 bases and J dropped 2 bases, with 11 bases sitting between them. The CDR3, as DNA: TGTGCCAGCAGAAGGGGACGGGGCAATCAGCCCCAGCATTTT. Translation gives CASRRGRGNQPQHF.